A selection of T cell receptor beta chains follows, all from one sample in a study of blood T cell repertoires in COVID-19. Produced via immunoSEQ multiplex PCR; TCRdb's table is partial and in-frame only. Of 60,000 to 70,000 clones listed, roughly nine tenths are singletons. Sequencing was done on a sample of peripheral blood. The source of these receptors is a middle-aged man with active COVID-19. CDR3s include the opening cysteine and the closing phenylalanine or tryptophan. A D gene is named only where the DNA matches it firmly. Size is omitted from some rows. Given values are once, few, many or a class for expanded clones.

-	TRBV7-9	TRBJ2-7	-	CASSTQDNSYEQYF	TGTGCCAGCAGTACACAGGACAACTCCTACGAGCAGTACTTC
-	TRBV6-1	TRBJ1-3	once	CASGRYSGNTIYF	TGTGCCTCCGGGAGATACTCTGGAAACACCATATATTTT
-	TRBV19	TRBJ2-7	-	CASRVSGTPTYEQYF	TGTGCCAGTAGAGTATCCGGGACACCAACCTACGAGCAGTACTTC
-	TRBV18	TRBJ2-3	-	CASSPPADAGDTQYF	TGTGCCAGCTCACCACCCGCGGACGCGGGAGATACGCAGTATTTT
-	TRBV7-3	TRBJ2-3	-	CASSLQGPSTDTQYF	TGTGCCAGCAGCTTACAGGGTCCTAGCACAGATACGCAGTATTTT
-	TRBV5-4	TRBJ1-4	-	CASSVPGTEKLFF	TGTGCCAGCAGCGTTCCCGGGACAGAAAAACTGTTTTTT
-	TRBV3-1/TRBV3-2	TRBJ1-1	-	CASSQRGREGTEAFF	TGTGCCAGCAGCCAACGGGGAAGGGAGGGGACTGAAGCTTTCTTT
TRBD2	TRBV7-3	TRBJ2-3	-	CASSLMASGGADTQYF	TGTGCCAGCAGCTTAATGGCTAGCGGGGGGGCAGATACGCAGTATTTT
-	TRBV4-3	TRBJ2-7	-	CASSQEWGREQYF	TGCGCCAGCAGCCAAGAATGGGGGCGCGAGCAGTACTTC
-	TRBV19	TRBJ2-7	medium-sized	CASSIDRDSSQYF	TGTGCCAGTAGTATAGATCGGGACTCCTCGCAGTACTTC
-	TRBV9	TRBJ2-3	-	CASSAHGTDTQYF	TGTGCCAGCAGTGCGCATGGCACAGATACGCAGTATTTT
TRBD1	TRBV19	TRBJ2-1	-	CASSRTVSEGAAFF	TGTGCCAGTAGCAGGACAGTATCTGAGGGGGCGGCGTTCTTC
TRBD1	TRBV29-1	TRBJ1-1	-	CSVETGRNTEAFF	TGCAGCGTTGAGACAGGGAGGAACACTGAAGCTTTCTTT
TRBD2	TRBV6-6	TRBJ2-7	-	CASSWDIAGEDEQYF	TGTGCCAGCAGTTGGGATATAGCGGGAGAAGACGAGCAGTACTTC
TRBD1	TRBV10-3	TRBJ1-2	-	CAIRPGQGTLNYGYTF	TGTGCCATCAGACCGGGACAGGGGACGTTGAACTATGGCTACACCTTC
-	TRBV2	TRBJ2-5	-	CASSGYGPDRQETQYF	TGTGCCAGCAGTGGCTACGGACCCGACAGACAAGAGACCCAGTACTTC
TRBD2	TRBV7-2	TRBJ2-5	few	CASSAAVRRESQETQYF	TGTGCCAGCAGCGCCGCAGTCCGGCGGGAGTCTCAAGAGACCCAGTACTTC
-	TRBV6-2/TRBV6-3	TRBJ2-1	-	CASSFTQGGYNEQFF	TGTGCCAGCAGTTTCACCCAGGGGGGCTACAATGAGCAGTTCTTC
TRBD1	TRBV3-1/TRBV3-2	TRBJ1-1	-	CASSRAGTVNTEAFF	TGTGCCAGCAGCCGCGCAGGGACAGTGAACACTGAAGCTTTCTTT
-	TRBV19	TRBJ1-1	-	CASSLAMNTEAFF	TGTGCCAGTAGTCTCGCGATGAACACTGAAGCTTTCTTT
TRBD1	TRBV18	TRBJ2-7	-	CASSQSGGLLSEQYF	TGTGCCAGCTCACAGTCAGGGGGCTTGTTGTCCGAGCAGTACTTC
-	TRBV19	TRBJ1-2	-	CASSPRTDHYGYTF	TGTGCCAGTAGTCCCCGGACAGACCACTATGGCTACACCTTC
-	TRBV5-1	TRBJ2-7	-	CASSLVATGTYEQYF	TGCGCCAGCAGCTTGGTTGCCACAGGGACCTACGAGCAGTACTTC
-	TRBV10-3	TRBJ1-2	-	CAISRDLNGYTF	TGTGCCATCAGCAGGGATCTTAATGGCTACACCTTC
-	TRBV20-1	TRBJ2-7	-	CSASVQTAYEQYF	TGCAGTGCTAGTGTTCAAACTGCCTACGAGCAGTACTTC
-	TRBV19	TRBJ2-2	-	CASSITPGGGGSTGELFF	TGTGCCAGTAGTATTACCCCGGGGGGAGGGGGAAGCACCGGGGAGCTGTTTTTT
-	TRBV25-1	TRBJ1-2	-	CASSEFGNYGYTF	TGTGCCAGCAGTGAATTCGGGAACTATGGCTACACCTTC
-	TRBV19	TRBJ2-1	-	CASLTRGGDEQFF	TGTGCCAGTTTGACTAGAGGGGGGGATGAGCAGTTCTTC
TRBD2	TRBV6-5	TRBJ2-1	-	CASRTGLAYNEQFF	TGTGCCAGCAGAACGGGACTAGCCTACAATGAGCAGTTCTTC
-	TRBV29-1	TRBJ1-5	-	CSVAGIDQPQHF	TGCAGCGTTGCAGGGATTGATCAGCCCCAGCATTTT
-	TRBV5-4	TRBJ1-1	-	CASRSQRGQNTEAFF	TGTGCCAGCCGAAGCCAAAGGGGCCAGAACACTGAAGCTTTCTTT
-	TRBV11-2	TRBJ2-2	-	CASSRTSSNTGELFF	TGTGCCAGCAGCCGTACTAGCAGCAACACCGGGGAGCTGTTTTTT
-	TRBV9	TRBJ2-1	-	CASSVGGASLSYNEQFF	TGTGCCAGCAGCGTCGGCGGGGCTAGCCTATCCTACAATGAGCAGTTCTTC
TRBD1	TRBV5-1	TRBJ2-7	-	CASRPGTGVSYEQYF	TGCGCCAGCAGACCCGGGACAGGGGTTTCCTACGAGCAGTACTTC
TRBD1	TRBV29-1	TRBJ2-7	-	CSAKGQSYEQYF	TGCAGCGCCAAGGGACAGTCCTACGAGCAGTACTTC
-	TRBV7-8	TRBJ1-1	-	CASSLAPRETFTEAFF	TGTGCCAGCAGCTTAGCGCCGAGAGAAACCTTCACTGAAGCTTTCTTT
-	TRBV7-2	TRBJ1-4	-	CASSQAVGAGEKLFF	TGTGCCAGCAGCCAGGCGGTTGGGGCTGGAGAAAAACTGTTTTTT
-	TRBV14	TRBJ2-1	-	CASSPQQGASTEQFF	TGTGCCAGCAGCCCACAACAGGGCGCCTCTACTGAGCAGTTCTTC
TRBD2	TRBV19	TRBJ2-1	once	CASSNAGGPGEQFF	TGTGCCAGTAGTAATGCGGGGGGCCCGGGTGAGCAGTTCTTC
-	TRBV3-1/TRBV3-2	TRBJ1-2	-	CASSLNQGNYGYTF	TGTGCCAGCAGCCTAAACCAGGGGAACTATGGCTACACCTTC
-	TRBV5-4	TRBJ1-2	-	CASRHGGVFVTNYGYTF	TGTGCCAGCAGACACGGGGGAGTTTTCGTTACTAACTATGGCTACACCTTC
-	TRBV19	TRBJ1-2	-	CASSIGGIPEGYTF	TGTGCCAGTAGTATAGGGGGCATTCCTGAGGGCTACACCTTC
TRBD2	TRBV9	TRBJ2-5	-	CASSVAAGGQETQYF	TGTGCCAGCAGCGTAGCGGCGGGGGGGCAGGAGACCCAGTACTTC
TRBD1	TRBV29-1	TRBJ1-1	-	CSVGRQGAATEAFF	TGCAGCGTTGGTAGGCAGGGGGCGGCCACTGAAGCTTTCTTT
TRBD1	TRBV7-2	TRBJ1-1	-	CASSLRGQGAALREAFF	TGTGCCAGCAGCCTCAGGGGACAGGGCGCTGCCTTGAGGGAAGCTTTCTTT
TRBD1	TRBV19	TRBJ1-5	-	CASSGTGRQPQHF	TGTGCCAGTAGTGGGACAGGGCGTCAGCCCCAGCATTTT
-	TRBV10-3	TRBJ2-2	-	CAISERGPGGELFF	TGTGCCATCAGTGAAAGGGGCCCGGGCGGGGAGCTGTTTTTT
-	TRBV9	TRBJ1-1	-	CASSPRDFDPGTEAFF	TGTGCCAGCAGTCCCCGGGACTTTGACCCGGGCACTGAAGCTTTCTTT